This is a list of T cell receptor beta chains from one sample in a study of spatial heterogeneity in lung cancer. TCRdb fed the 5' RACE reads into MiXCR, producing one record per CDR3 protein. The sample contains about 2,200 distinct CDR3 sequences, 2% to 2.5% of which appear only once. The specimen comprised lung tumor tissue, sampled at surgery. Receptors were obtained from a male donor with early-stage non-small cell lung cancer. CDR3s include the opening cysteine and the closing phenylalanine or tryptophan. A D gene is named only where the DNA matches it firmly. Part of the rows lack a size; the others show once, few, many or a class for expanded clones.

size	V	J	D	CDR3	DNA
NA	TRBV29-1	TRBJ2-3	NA	CSVDGSYTDTQYF	TGCAGCGTTGACGGCAGCTACACAGATACGCAGTATTTT
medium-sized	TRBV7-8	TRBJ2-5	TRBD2	CASSLILAMLETQYF	TGTGCCAGCAGCTTAATACTAGCGATGTTGGAGACCCAGTACTTC
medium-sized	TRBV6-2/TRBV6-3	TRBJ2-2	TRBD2	CASSYGGGLNTGELFF	TGTGCCAGCAGTTACGGCGGGGGTCTTAACACCGGGGAGCTGTTTTTT
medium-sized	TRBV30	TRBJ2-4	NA	CAWRREGNIQYF	TGTGCCTGGAGAAGAGAGGGGAACATTCAGTACTTC
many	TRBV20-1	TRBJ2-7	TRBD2	CSASPLAVLGEQYF	TGCAGTGCTAGTCCCCTAGCGGTTCTTGGGGAGCAGTACTTC
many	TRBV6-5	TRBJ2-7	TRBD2	CASSRTGGASSYEQYF	TGTGCCAGCAGTCGGACCGGGGGGGCAAGCTCCTACGAGCAGTACTTC
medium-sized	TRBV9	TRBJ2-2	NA	CASSVAWTVTGELFF	TGTGCCAGCAGCGTAGCCTGGACAGTGACAGGGGAGCTGTTTTTT
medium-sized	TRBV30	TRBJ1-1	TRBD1	CAWSVRDRGQGPLMNTEAFF	TGTGCCTGGAGTGTACGGGACCGTGGACAGGGCCCCCTCATGAACACTGAAGCTTTCTTT
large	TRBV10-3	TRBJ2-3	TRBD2	CAIKVTSGEDTQYF	TGTGCCATCAAAGTCACTAGCGGGGAAGATACGCAGTATTTT
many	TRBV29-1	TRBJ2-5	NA	CSVLDQNQETQYF	TGCAGCGTTTTAGACCAGAACCAAGAGACCCAGTACTTC
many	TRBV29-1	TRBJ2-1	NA	CSSETWGTYNEQFF	TGCAGCTCCGAAACGTGGGGGACCTACAATGAGCAGTTCTTC
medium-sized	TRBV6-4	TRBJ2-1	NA	CASSRGSGVRFF	TGTGCCAGCAGTAGAGGGAGTGGGGTGCGGTTCTTC
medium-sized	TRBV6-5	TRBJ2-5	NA	CASSLGDGGETQYF	TGTGCCAGCAGTCTCGGGGACGGGGGAGAGACCCAGTACTTC
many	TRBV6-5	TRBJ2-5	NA	CASSYSGNRRETQYF	TGTGCCAGCAGTTACTCAGGAAACCGACGAGAGACCCAGTACTTC
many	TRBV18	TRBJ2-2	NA	CASSPPQGPNTGELFF	TGTGCCAGCTCACCACCGCAGGGGCCTAACACCGGGGAGCTGTTTTTT
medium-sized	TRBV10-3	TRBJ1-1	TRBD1	CAINPTGAGTEAFF	TGTGCCATCAACCCGACAGGGGCAGGAACTGAAGCTTTCTTT
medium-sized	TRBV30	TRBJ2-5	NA	CAWSEDWFQKTQYF	TGTGCCTGGAGTGAAGACTGGTTCCAGAAGACCCAGTACTTC
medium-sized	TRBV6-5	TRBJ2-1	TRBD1	CASSTTGDHYNEQFF	TGTGCCAGCAGTACGACAGGGGACCACTACAATGAGCAGTTCTTC
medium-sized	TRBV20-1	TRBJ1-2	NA	CSAWDGEDYGYTF	TGCAGTGCCTGGGACGGGGAGGACTATGGCTACACCTTC
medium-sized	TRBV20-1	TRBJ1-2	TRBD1	CSADPGTGGKGYGYTF	TGCAGTGCGGATCCGGGGACAGGGGGAAAGGGTTATGGCTACACCTTC
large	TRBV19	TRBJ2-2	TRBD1	CASSTQGAGELFF	TGTGCCAGTAGTACTCAGGGGGCCGGGGAGCTGTTTTTT
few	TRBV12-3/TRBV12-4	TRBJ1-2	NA	CASSLSYNYGYTF	TGTGCCAGCAGTTTATCTTATAACTATGGCTACACCTTC
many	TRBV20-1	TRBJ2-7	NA	CSAREAGGSYEQYF	TGCAGTGCTAGAGAAGCTGGGGGCTCCTACGAGCAGTACTTC
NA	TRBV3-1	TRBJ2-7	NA	CASSLGGCAYEQYF	TGTGCCAGCAGCCTAGGTGGGTGCGCCTACGAGCAGTACTTC
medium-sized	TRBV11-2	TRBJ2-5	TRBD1	CASSPATGVRETQYF	TGTGCCAGCAGCCCCGCAACAGGGGTACGGGAGACCCAGTACTTC
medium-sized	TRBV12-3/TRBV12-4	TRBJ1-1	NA	CASSLAPAMNTEAFF	TGTGCCAGCAGCCTAGCCCCGGCTATGAACACTGAAGCTTTCTTT
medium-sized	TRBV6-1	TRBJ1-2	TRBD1	CASSPRQGAGYTF	TGTGCCAGCAGTCCACGACAGGGGGCTGGCTACACCTTC
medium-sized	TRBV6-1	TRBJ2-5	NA	CASSEWLGEETQYF	TGTGCCAGCAGTGAGTGGTTAGGGGAAGAGACCCAGTACTTC
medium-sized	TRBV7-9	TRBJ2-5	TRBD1	CASNVGAGGFLETQYF	TGTGCCAGCAACGTGGGGGCAGGGGGCTTTCTTGAGACCCAGTACTTC
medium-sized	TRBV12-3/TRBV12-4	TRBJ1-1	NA	CASSLTVSTEAFF	TGTGCCAGCAGTTTAACCGTGAGCACTGAAGCTTTCTTT
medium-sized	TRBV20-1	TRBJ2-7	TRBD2	CSARVPSGGSYEQYF	TGCAGTGCTAGAGTCCCTAGCGGGGGGTCCTACGAGCAGTACTTC
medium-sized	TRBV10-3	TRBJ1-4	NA	CAISLDRRDEKLFF	TGTGCCATCAGTCTAGACAGGCGAGATGAAAAACTGTTTTTT
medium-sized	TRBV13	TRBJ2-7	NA	CASGRRWQGGTTEQYF	TGTGCCAGCGGGAGGAGATGGCAGGGGGGAACCACCGAGCAGTACTTC
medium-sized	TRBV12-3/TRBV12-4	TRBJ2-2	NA	CASGDGYTGELFF	TGTGCCAGCGGGGACGGATACACCGGGGAGCTGTTTTTT
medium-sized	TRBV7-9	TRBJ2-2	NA	CASSLGSGEQTTGELFF	TGTGCCAGCAGCTTAGGGAGTGGAGAGCAAACGACCGGGGAGCTGTTTTTT
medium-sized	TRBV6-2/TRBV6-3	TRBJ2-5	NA	CASSYRGEYRETQYF	TGTGCCAGCAGTTACAGGGGGGAGTATCGGGAGACCCAGTACTTC
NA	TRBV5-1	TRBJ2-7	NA	CASSLETGAGYEQYF	TGCGCCAGCAGCTTGGAAACGGGGGCAGGATACGAGCAGTACTTC
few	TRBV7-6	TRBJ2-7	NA	CASSSEQGALREQYF	TGTGCCAGCAGCTCTGAACAGGGCGCGTTGAGGGAGCAGTACTTC
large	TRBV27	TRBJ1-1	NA	CASSLSRELEAFF	TGTGCCAGCAGTTTATCGAGGGAGCTTGAAGCTTTCTTT
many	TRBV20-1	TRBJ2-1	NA	CSARGEASYNEQFF	TGCAGTGCTAGAGGTGAGGCCAGCTACAATGAGCAGTTCTTC
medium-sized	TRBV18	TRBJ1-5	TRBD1	CASSPMGQGQPQHF	TGTGCCAGCTCACCGATGGGACAGGGTCAGCCCCAGCATTTT
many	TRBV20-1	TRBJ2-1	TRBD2	CSASGTINEQFF	TGCAGTGCTTCCGGGACTATTAATGAGCAGTTCTTC
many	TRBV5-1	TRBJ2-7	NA	CASSLSGPYEQYF	TGCGCCAGCAGCTTGAGCGGGCCCTACGAGCAGTACTTC